These 18 T cell receptor beta chains came from one sample sequenced in a study of identical twins (dated by TCRdb to between 2015 and 2016). The library was built by means of 5' RACE. The sequencer was an Illumina HiSeq 2000. The public sequencing data were trimmed at Q25 with fastp and processed into clonotypes with MiXCR by TCRdb, which kept only in-frame beta chains. CDR3 protein duplicates are merged, each entry listing the most common genes and DNA. The sample table records under 900,000 distinct CDR3 sequences; 9% to 15% of these occur just once. Of the sample, 1.5% to 2% is held by the ten largest clones. The sample was also reused in another study, on yellow fever vaccine responses in identical twins.

Sequencing was carried out using PBMCs. Receptor source: a woman aged 18-29 years in good health.

This clonotype was observed at least ten times. The genes are TRBV11-2 and TRBJ2-2; TRBD1 is a possible D gene (6 bases). V shed 5 bases and J shed 2 bases, with 21 bases lying between them. CDR1 is SGHAT and CDR2 is FQNNGV in the germline V gene. The CDR3 covers 18 residues. In DNA, the CDR3 is TGTGCCAGCAGCCCTGGGTTGCTGGACAGACCTAACACCGGGGAGCTGTTTTTT. This codes for CASSPGLLDRPNTGELFF.

The chain uses TRBV20-1 and TRBJ2-3, with 9 positions matching TRBD2. The trim removed 6 bases at V and 1 base at J, leaving 8 bases unmatched. The germline V gene has CDR1 DFQATT and CDR2 SNEGSKA (reference sequence). The CDR3 loop spans 15 amino acids. For the CDR3, the DNA is TGCAGTGCCGAGGTAGCGGGGGTGGGCACAGATACGCAGTATTTT. This gives the protein CSAEVAGVGTDTQYF.

A few counts support this clonotype. The chain joins TRBV11-2 to TRBJ2-2; tentative D call: TRBD2 (5 bases). Germline-derived CDR1 and CDR2 are SGHAT and FQNNGV. The length of the CDR3 is 18 residues. V dropped 4 bases and J dropped 0 bases, with 18 bases sitting between them. The CDR3 DNA sequence: TGTGCCAGCAGCTCGCCATCGAAAGCGGCAGCGAACACCGGGGAGCTGTTTTTT. Translating it yields CASSSPSKAAANTGELFF.

This clonotype has at least ten counts. As DNA, the CDR3 is TGTGCCAGCAGCCAAGATCCTCGGGAGGGCGACTACAATGAGCAGTTCTTC. Amino acid sequence: CASSQDPREGDYNEQFF. This chain links TRBV4-2 with TRBJ2-1, with TRBD2 matching over 8 bases. The CDR3 length is 17 residues. In germline, CDR1 is LGHNA, CDR2 YNFKEQ. V lost 0 bases to trimming and J lost 3 bases; unmatched junction nucleotides: 7.

The table lists this clonotype with many counts. The rearrangement joins TRBV20-1 to TRBJ2-1; 11 nucleotides match TRBD1. With 3 bases clipped from V and 8 bases from J, the junction kept 6 bases outside the gene matches. Germline lookup yields CDR1 DFQATT and CDR2 SNEGSKA (reference sequence). The CDR3 covers 14 residues. Here the CDR3 reads CSASPGQGAYEQFF. As DNA, the CDR3 is TGCAGTGCTAGTCCCGGACAGGGGGCCTATGAGCAGTTCTTC.

V is TRBV6-5 and J is TRBJ2-1; D is unresolved. CDR3 size: 17 residues. The germline gives CDR1 MNHEY, CDR2 SVGAGI. The V and J ends lost 0 bases and 0 bases respectively, with 12 bases between them. In nucleotides, the CDR3 is TGTGCCAGCAGTTACTCGAAGCCTCATCACTCCTACAATGAGCAGTTCTTC. Encoded protein: CASSYSKPHHSYNEQFF.

This chain uses TRBV19 with TRBJ2-7; 11 nucleotides line up with TRBD1. There are 14 residues in the CDR3. Germline values: CDR1 LNHDA, CDR2 SQIVND (reference sequence). V was clipped by 8 bases and J by 4 bases; unmatched bases: 7. The CDR3 sequence is CASSGQGAIYEQYF. CDR3 nucleotide sequence: TGTGCCAGTTCTGGACAGGGGGCGATTTACGAGCAGTACTTC. Using reference TRBV19 and TRBJ2-7 for the parts outside the CDR3, the full variable domain is DGGITQSPKYLFRKEGQNVTLSCEQNLNHDAMYWYRQDPGQGLRLIYYSQIVNDFQKGDIAEGYSVSREKKESFPLTVTSAQKNPTAFYLCASSGQGAIYEQYFGPGTRLTVT.

This clonotype was seen a handful of times. The rearrangement uses TRBV11-2 and TRBJ2-1; a possible D gene is TRBD2 (5 bases). The CDR3 length is 20 residues. Germline lookup yields CDR1 SGHAT and CDR2 FQNNGV. V lost 7 bases, J lost 0 bases, and 28 bases lay in between. The chain's CDR3 is CASTQQRYAAGRSSYNEQFF. CDR3 DNA: TGTGCCAGCACACAACAACGATATGCCGCGGGTAGGAGCTCCTACAATGAGCAGTTCTTC.

The chain combines TRBV25-1 with TRBJ2-2, with TRBD1 identical over 7 bases. V lost 2 bases, J lost 1 base, and 7 bases stayed unmatched. From germline, CDR1 is MGHDK and CDR2 SYGVNS. This CDR3 contains 17 residues. In nucleotides, the CDR3 is TGTGCCAGCAGTGAAGTAGGTGGGACAGAGAACACCGGGGAGCTGTTTTTT. Protein product: CASSEVGGTENTGELFF.

This clonotype has a handful of counts. The chain carries TRBV7-2 and TRBJ2-6; unclear D gene. This CDR3 has 17 amino acids. CDR1 and CDR2 (germline): SGHTA, FQGNSA. V was pared by 1 base and J by 2 bases, with 12 bases between. CDR3 bases: TGTGCCAGCAGCTTAGGTGTATGGACGCCTGGGGCCAACGTCCTGACTTTC. Translation gives CASSLGVWTPGANVLTF.

The chain has TRBV7-7 and TRBJ2-5; TRBD1 matches at 11 bases. Germline lookup yields CDR1 SSHAT and CDR2 FNYEAQ (reference sequence). V dropped 3 bases and J dropped 5; count of bases not matched to a gene: 5. The CDR3 has 15 residues. CDR3 sequence reads: CASSFWTGGYETQYF. The CDR3 DNA reads as TGTGCCAGCAGCTTTTGGACAGGGGGCTATGAGACCCAGTACTTC.

V usage is TRBV20-1 and J usage is TRBJ2-3; 7 bases are a match to TRBD1. Trimming at V came to 3 bases and at J to 0 bases, leaving 9 bases not matched to a gene. Germline assignment: CDR1 DFQATT and CDR2 SNEGSKA (reference sequence). This CDR3 is built from 16 residues. In DNA form, the CDR3 reads TGCAGTGCTAGGAAAGGGGGCTCGACTAGCACAGATACGCAGTATTTT. Protein sequence: CSARKGGSTSTDTQYF.

Many counts were recorded for this clonotype. The V call is TRBV20-1, the J call TRBJ2-3, with 9 bases matching TRBD2. The V segment lost 1 base and the J segment 2 bases; nucleotides outside the gene matches: 4. The CDR3 runs 15 residues. The V gene's germline CDR1 is DFQATT and CDR2 SNEGSKA (reference sequence). The CDR3 region has the DNA TGCAGTGCTAGAGTACTAGCGGGTGTCACAGATACGCAGTATTTT. Amino acids: CSARVLAGVTDTQYF.

This clonotype was counted at least ten times. V is TRBV7-9 and J is TRBJ2-3; 8 bases map to TRBD1. CDR3 length: 14 residues. V gave up 4 bases and J gave up 6 bases; unmatched junction bases: 6. Looked up from germline, CDR1 is SEHNR and CDR2 is FQNEAQ (reference sequence). Here the CDR3 DNA reads TGTGCCAGCAGCTCAACTCAGGGGGCGGATACGCAGTATTTT. It specifies CASSSTQGADTQYF.

The rearrangement joins TRBV5-6 to TRBJ2-2; the D call may be TRBD1 or TRBD2 (6 bases each). Trimming removed 3 bases at V and 6 bases at J, with 12 bases between. Germline values: CDR1 SGHDT, CDR2 YYEEEE. The CDR3 runs to 14 residues. CDR3 coding DNA: TGTGCCAGCAGCTCGCGGGGACATTCCGGGGAGCTGTTTTTT. This codes for CASSSRGHSGELFF.

This clonotype has only a few counts. This rearrangement joins TRBV10-3 to TRBJ2-1; D is perhaps TRBD1 or TRBD2 (5 bases each). The ends were cut back, 6 bases at V and 9 bases at J, with 15 bases in the middle. CDR1 is ENHRY and CDR2 is SYGVKD in the germline V gene. The CDR3 is 13 residues long. The CDR3, as DNA: TGTGCCATCAGCATTTTGGGGGAGCTTGAGCAGTTCTTC. This sequence encodes CAISILGELEQFF.

CDR3 region: CASARQTNSRYNEQFF. CDR3 bases: TGTGCCAGCGCTAGACAGACAAACTCTCGCTACAATGAGCAGTTCTTC. The chain carries TRBV12-3 or TRBV12-4 and TRBJ2-1; TRBD1 might be the D (5 bases). CDR3 size: 16 residues. The germline V and J ends were trimmed by 8 bases and 3 bases, with 20 bases remaining between them.

This clonotype has only a few counts. The chain is built from TRBV3-1 and TRBJ2-3; 7 bases are a match to TRBD2. Trimming removed 4 bases from V and 1 base from J; junction bases left unmatched: 5. Germline assignment: CDR1 LGHDT and CDR2 YNNKEL (reference sequence). CDR3 size: 15 residues. The CDR3 DNA is TGTGCCAGCAGCCGAAGCGGGGAGCGCACAGATACGCAGTATTTT. Translated: CASSRSGERTDTQYF.